These 26 T cell receptor beta chains originate from one sample sequenced in a study of CD8+ T cells in alopecia areata. As the sequencing template, cDNA was produced by extracting RNA and reverse transcribing it. Profiling relied on immunoSEQ multiplex PCR, and the TCRdb table lists in-frame clones only, not all of them. This table has approximately 150,000 clones, approximately 57% appearing once. Treatment described: oral pan-JAK inhibitor, 5-10 mg twice daily. The starting material was CD4+ T cells sorted from blood, obtained at week 24, from a patient treated with tofacitinib. The receptor source for this set is a human donor with alopecia areata.

V usage is TRBV7-9 and J usage is TRBJ1-2, with 10 bases matching TRBD1. The CDR3 contains 14 residues. V was pared by 2 bases and J by 8 bases, with 5 bases of the junction left unmatched. Germline values: CDR1 SEHNR, CDR2 FQNEAQ (reference sequence). In nucleotides, the CDR3 is TGTGCCAGCAGCTTAATAGGGACAGGGGACGGCTACACCTTC. It encodes CASSLIGTGDGYTF. Full variable domain (rest looked up from reference TRBV7-9 and TRBJ1-2): DTGVSQNPRHKITKRGQNVTFRCDPISEHNRLYWYRQTLGQGPEFLTYFQNEAQLEKSRLLSDRFSAERPKGSFSTLEIQRTEQGDSAMYLCASSLIGTGDGYTFGSGTRLTVV.

V is TRBV11-2 and J is TRBJ2-1, with 10 bases lining up with TRBD1. Germline-derived CDR1 and CDR2 are SGHAT and FQNNGV. The ends lost 0 bases at V and 7 bases at J; junction bases unmatched: 3. The CDR3 loop spans 15 amino acids. CDR3 protein: CASSLERQGANEQFF. CDR3 in DNA: TGTGCCAGCAGCTTAGAGAGACAGGGGGCGAATGAGCAGTTCTTC.

The rearrangement joins TRBV7-9 to TRBJ2-2; D is perhaps TRBD1 (5 bases). Germline V gives CDR1 SEHNR, CDR2 FQNEAQ (reference sequence). The CDR3 runs 15 residues. V was trimmed by 2 bases and J by 0 bases, leaving 7 bases between them. The CDR3 DNA reads as TGTGCCAGCAGCTTACAGGGCGCGAACACCGGGGAGCTGTTTTTT. Protein: CASSLQGANTGELFF.

In this sample, this clone turned up once. This chain uses TRBV11-2 with TRBJ2-5; no clear D. CDR3 length: 14 amino acids. The V gene's germline CDR1 is SGHAT and CDR2 FQNNGV. The germline V and J ends were trimmed by 4 bases and 2 bases, with 11 bases remaining between them. The CDR3 bases are TGTGCCAGCAGCTCCTATCAGTTACAAGAGACCCAGTACTTC. It specifies CASSSYQLQETQYF.

This chain links TRBV2 with TRBJ1-2; unclear D gene. In germline, CDR1 is SNHLY, CDR2 FYNNEI. Trimming pared 3 bases from V and 4 bases from J, leaving 9 bases between. The length of the CDR3 is 13 residues. The CDR3 sequence is CASSDADIYGYTF. The CDR3 DNA is TGTGCCAGCAGTGACGCAGATATCTATGGCTACACCTTC.

The rearrangement joins TRBV30 to TRBJ2-3, with 8 bases identical to TRBD2. Germline V lookup: CDR1 GTSNPN, CDR2 SVGIG (reference sequence). V shed 2 bases and J 4 bases; nucleotides not matched to a gene: 11. The CDR3 extends over 16 amino acids. CDR3 protein: CAWSTAFGGAADTQYF. CDR3 nucleotide sequence: TGTGCCTGGAGTACGGCATTCGGGGGGGCGGCAGATACGCAGTATTTT. Using reference TRBV30 and TRBJ2-3 for the parts outside the CDR3, the full variable domain is SQTIHQWPATLVQPVGSPLSLECTVEGTSNPNLYWYRQAAGRGLQLLFYSVGIGQISSEVPQNLSASRPQDRQFILSSKKLLLSDSGFYLCAWSTAFGGAADTQYFGPGTRLTVL.

This clone was detected a few times. The chain links TRBV9 to TRBJ2-3, with D perhaps matching TRBD1 (5 bases). V was cut by 2 bases and J by 4 bases, with 14 bases left in between. This CDR3 spans 15 amino acids. Germline V gene data show CDR1 as SGDLS and CDR2 as YYNGEE. The CDR3 is CASSVNGQTPDTQYF. In nucleotides, the CDR3 is TGTGCCAGCAGCGTCAATGGACAAACTCCAGATACGCAGTATTTT.

This clone was detected only a few times. The chain uses TRBV5-1 and TRBJ1-6; 8 bases match TRBD1. Germline CDR1 is SGHRS and CDR2 is YFSETQ. The length of the CDR3 is 15 residues. V was pared by 4 bases and J by 5 bases, with 5 bases of the junction left unmatched. DNA for the CDR3: TGCGCCAGCAGCCCCTTGACAGGGGATAATTCACCCCTCCACTTT. Its protein is CASSPLTGDNSPLHF.

The chain employs TRBV2 and TRBJ1-4, with 8 bases that match TRBD1. The CDR3 spans 15 residues. Germline V gene sequence: CDR1 SNHLY, CDR2 FYNNEI. Germline trimming cut 2 bases from V and 5 bases from J; bases unmatched to any gene: 4. CDR3 loop: CASSETRTGNEKLFF. As DNA, the CDR3 is TGTGCCAGCAGTGAAACCCGGACAGGGAATGAAAAACTGTTTTTT.

The gene calls are TRBV30 and TRBJ1-1; the D gene is possibly TRBD1 (6 bases). Germline CDR1 reads GTSNPN; CDR2 reads SVGIG (reference sequence). The CDR3 has 13 amino acids. The V end was cut by 5 bases, the J end by 1 base, with 11 bases between. CDR3 coding DNA: TGTGCCTGGCTCAGGGGCACGAACACTGAAGCTTTCTTT. Its protein is CAWLRGTNTEAFF.

The rearrangement links TRBV5-1 to TRBJ2-3; TRBD2 matches 8 bases. The V segment lost 3 bases and the J segment 1 base; nucleotides outside the gene matches: 4. The CDR3 is 15 residues long. Looked up from germline, CDR1 is SGHRS and CDR2 is YFSETQ. CDR3 nucleotide sequence: TGCGCCAGCAGCTATAGCGGGGCAGGCACAGATACGCAGTATTTT. Amino acid sequence: CASSYSGAGTDTQYF.

CDR3: CATRLASSGNTIYF. The DNA of the CDR3 is TGCGCCACCCGACTTGCGAGCTCTGGAAACACCATATATTTT. V and J are TRBV23-1 and TRBJ1-3; D gene uncertain. TRBV23-1 is annotated as an ORF whose role is uncertain. With 10 bases removed from V and 0 bases from J, the gap between germline ends came to 13 bases. The CDR3 length is 14 residues.

This clone was counted a few times. The chain carries TRBV5-1 and TRBJ1-1, with D possibly matching TRBD1 (6 bases). V was trimmed by 0 bases and J by 4 bases, leaving 13 bases between them. Per germline, CDR1 SGHRS and CDR2 YFSETQ. The length of the CDR3 is 15 residues. CDR3 nucleotide sequence: TGCGCCAGCAGCTTGGAAGGGGGAGGTGTCACTGAAGCTTTCTTT. Amino acid sequence: CASSLEGGGVTEAFF.

The V and J genes are TRBV30 and TRBJ1-1, with D possibly matching TRBD1 (5 bases). Looked up from germline, CDR1 is GTSNPN and CDR2 is SVGIG (reference sequence). Trimming removed 0 bases at V and 0 bases at J, with 14 bases between. The CDR3 is 16 residues long. The CDR3 is CAWSVRFGGMNTEAFF. In nucleotides, the CDR3 is TGTGCCTGGAGTGTACGTTTCGGGGGGATGAACACTGAAGCTTTCTTT.

The chain links TRBV4-1 to TRBJ1-1, with 9 bases that match TRBD1. There are 16 residues in the CDR3. V lost 1 base and J lost 11; bases outside the gene matches: 14. The germline V gene has CDR1 MGHRA and CDR2 YSYEKL. This CDR3 reads CASSQGFLQGAQSAFF. CDR3 bases: TGCGCCAGCAGCCAAGGTTTCTTACAGGGGGCACAGTCCGCTTTCTTT.

This clone has a handful of counts. CDR3: CASSQEGRIEQYF. In nucleotides, the CDR3 is TGCGCCAGCAGCCAAGAGGGGAGGATCGAGCAGTACTTC. The chain joins TRBV4-1 to TRBJ2-7; maybe TRBD2 (6 bases). This CDR3 has 13 amino acids. V was shortened by 0 bases and J by 6 bases, with 9 bases between the two germline ends. CDR1 and CDR2 (germline): MGHRA, YSYEKL.

This chain uses TRBV29-1 with TRBJ1-2; D possibly corresponds to TRBD1 (6 bases). With 0 bases removed from V and 8 bases from J, the gap between germline ends came to 19 bases. Germline CDR1 reads SQVTM; CDR2 reads ANQGSEA. The CDR3 covers 15 residues. The CDR3: CSVEDEGGQGVGYTF. CDR3 coding DNA: TGCAGCGTTGAAGATGAGGGGGGGCAGGGCGTAGGCTACACCTTC. Variable domain in full (rest from reference TRBV29-1 and TRBJ1-2): SAVISQKPSRDICQRGTSLTIQCQVDSQVTMMFWYRQQPGQSLTLIATANQGSEATYESGFVIDKFPISRPNLTFSTLTVSNMSPEDSSIYLCSVEDEGGQGVGYTFGSGTRLTVV.

The chain uses TRBV29-1 and TRBJ2-2; D call uncertain. V lost 7 bases and J lost 7, with 19 bases in between. Per germline, CDR1 SQVTM and CDR2 ANQGSEA. The CDR3 sequence is 14 residues long. This CDR3 is CSAIKTQMGGELFF. CDR3 DNA: TGCAGCGCTATCAAAACGCAGATGGGCGGGGAGCTGTTTTTT.

This chain uses TRBV7-8 with TRBJ2-7, with TRBD1 identical over 7 bases. Germline values: CDR1 SGHVS, CDR2 FQNEAQ. The CDR3 runs 17 residues. V was pared by 5 bases and J by 7 bases, with 20 bases of the junction left unmatched. The CDR3 DNA follows: TGTGCCAGCAGCCAAAGACCGAAGGGGGCTTTCCCTGGGGAGCAGTACTTC. It yields the protein CASSQRPKGAFPGEQYF.

The V and J genes are TRBV5-1 and TRBJ2-5, with 8 bases lining up with TRBD2. The germline CDR1 and CDR2 sequences are SGHRS and YFSETQ. Trimming removed 4 bases from V and 4 bases from J; junction bases left unmatched: 9. The CDR3 loop spans 15 amino acids. Here the CDR3 DNA reads TGCGCCAGCAGCGGAACCGGGACTAGGAGAGAGACCCAGTACTTC. It is translated as CASSGTGTRRETQYF.

The chain is built from TRBV5-1 and TRBJ1-4; TRBD1 might be the D (6 bases). Germline V gene sequence: CDR1 SGHRS, CDR2 YFSETQ. V dropped 8 bases and J dropped 4 bases, with 12 bases sitting between them. This CDR3 spans 13 amino acids. The CDR3 protein is CASHQGSNEKLFF. CDR3 in DNA: TGCGCCAGTCACCAGGGGAGTAATGAAAAACTGTTTTTT.

This rearrangement joins TRBV30 to TRBJ2-7; TRBD1 is a possible D gene (6 bases). From germline, CDR1 is GTSNPN and CDR2 SVGIG (reference sequence). The CDR3 contains 14 residues. With 0 bases removed from V and 7 bases from J, the gap between germline ends came to 16 bases. CDR3 sequence reads: CAWSVSVIRGEQYF. The CDR3 DNA follows: TGTGCCTGGAGTGTATCAGTCATAAGGGGGGAGCAGTACTTC.

The chain is built from TRBV5-1 and TRBJ2-6; D is uncertain. The CDR3 extends over 15 amino acids. Germline CDR1 is SGHRS and CDR2 is YFSETQ. V was clipped by 5 bases and J by 4 bases, with 13 bases between them. The CDR3 reads CASSLSPLGANVLTF. CDR3 DNA sequence: TGCGCCAGCAGTCTTAGTCCTCTGGGGGCCAACGTCCTGACTTTC.

About this clone itself: This sample also contains other DNA sequences that code for the same CDR3. The chain employs TRBV2 and TRBJ1-6; D not certain. V was trimmed by 3 bases and J by 8 bases, leaving 8 bases between them. CDR1 SNHLY and CDR2 FYNNEI come from the germline V gene. This CDR3 contains 13 residues. CDR3: CASSEPGYSPLHF. The DNA for the CDR3 is TGTGCCAGCAGTGAGCCGGGATATTCACCCCTCCACTTT. Full variable domain (rest looked up from reference TRBV2 and TRBJ1-6): EPEVTQTPSHQVTQMGQEVILRCVPISNHLYFYWYRQILGQKVEFLVSFYNNEISEKSEIFDDQFSVERPDGSNFTLKIRSTKLEDSAMYFCASSEPGYSPLHFGNGTRLTVT.

This clone has just a few counts. This chain connects TRBV29-1 to TRBJ2-6; D may match TRBD1 or TRBD2 (5 bases each). V was shortened by 6 bases and J by 0 bases, with 15 bases between the two germline ends. CDR3 length: 16 amino acids. CDR1 is SQVTM and CDR2 is ANQGSEA in the germline V gene. This CDR3 reads CSVDSSGTSGANVLTF. The CDR3 DNA follows: TGCAGCGTCGATTCCTCCGGGACCTCTGGGGCCAACGTCCTGACTTTC. The full variable domain, in which reference TRBV29-1 and TRBJ2-6 provide the parts outside the CDR3, is SAVISQKPSRDICQRGTSLTIQCQVDSQVTMMFWYRQQPGQSLTLIATANQGSEATYESGFVIDKFPISRPNLTFSTLTVSNMSPEDSSIYLCSVDSSGTSGANVLTFGAGSRLTVL.

This chain joins TRBV29-1 and TRBJ1-1, with D unresolved. This CDR3 has 13 residues. V was pared by 6 bases and J by 4 bases, with 15 bases between. Germline V gives CDR1 SQVTM, CDR2 ANQGSEA. CDR3 nucleotides: TGCAGCGTGCGAGGAGCTTGGGTCACTGAAGCTTTCTTT. It encodes CSVRGAWVTEAFF. The full variable domain, rest sourced from reference TRBV29-1 and TRBJ1-1, is SAVISQKPSRDICQRGTSLTIQCQVDSQVTMMFWYRQQPGQSLTLIATANQGSEATYESGFVIDKFPISRPNLTFSTLTVSNMSPEDSSIYLCSVRGAWVTEAFFGQGTRLTVV.